This T cell receptor beta chain was observed in a study of tumor and adjacent non-tumor tissue in lung cancer. Study in general: Histology: 12 adenocarcinoma, a couple of squamous cell carcinoma, 1 small cell lung cancer. Patients were aged roughly 31 to 76, ten or so men and about five women, stage I to III. On average, productive TCRbeta reads reached some 4.2 million per sample.

The length of the CDR3 is 15 residues. Trimming at V came to 5 bases and at J to 2 bases, leaving 3 bases not matched to a gene. Germline V CDR1 and CDR2: KGHDR, SFDVKD. The template was RNA from unsorted bulk tissue. TCRbeta libraries were built with three rounds of nested PCR, modified from ARM-PCR. Each CDR3 protein gets one entry after TCRdb re-called the multiplex PCR reads with MiXCR. The sample has under 150,000 distinct CDR3 sequences, around two thirds seen once; the top ten hold approximately 18%. As regards this clonotype: Its target is unknown. This may come from a read error, since a much larger clone is one base off.

Study-wide results and limits: TCR diversity was significantly greater in tumor than normal lung tissue.

V gene TRBV24-1 combines with J gene TRBJ2-1, with 9 bases matching TRBD2. The sequenced sample was lung tumor tissue. The receptor's source is a man aged 55 to 70 with small cell lung cancer. CDR3 bases: TGTGCCACCAGTGTAGCGGGAGAGCCCTACAATGAGCAGTTCTTC. It yields the protein CATSVAGEPYNEQFF.